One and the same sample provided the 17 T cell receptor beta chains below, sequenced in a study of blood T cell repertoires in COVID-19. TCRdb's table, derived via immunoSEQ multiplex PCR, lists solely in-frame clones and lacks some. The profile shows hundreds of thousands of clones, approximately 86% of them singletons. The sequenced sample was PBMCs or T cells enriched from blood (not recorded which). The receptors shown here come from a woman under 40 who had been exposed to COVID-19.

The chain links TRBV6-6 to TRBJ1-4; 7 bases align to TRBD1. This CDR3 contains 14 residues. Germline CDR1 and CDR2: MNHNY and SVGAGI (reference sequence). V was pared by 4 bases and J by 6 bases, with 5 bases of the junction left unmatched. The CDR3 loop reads CASSLGQGDEKLFF. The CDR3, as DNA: TGTGCCAGCAGTTTGGGGCAGGGGGATGAAAAACTGTTTTTT.

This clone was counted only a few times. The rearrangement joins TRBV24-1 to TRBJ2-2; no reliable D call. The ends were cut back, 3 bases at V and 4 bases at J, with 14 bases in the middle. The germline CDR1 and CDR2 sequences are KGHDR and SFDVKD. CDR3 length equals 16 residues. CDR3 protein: CATSDASPGVTGELFF. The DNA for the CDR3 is TGTGCCACCAGTGATGCCAGCCCAGGCGTCACCGGGGAGCTGTTTTTT.

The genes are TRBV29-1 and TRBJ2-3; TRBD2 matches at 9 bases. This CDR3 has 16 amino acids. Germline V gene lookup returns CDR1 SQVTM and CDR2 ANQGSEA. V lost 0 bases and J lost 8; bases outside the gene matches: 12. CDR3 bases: TGCAGCGTTGAAGATCGGCCTAGCGGGGCTATGGGTACGCAGTATTTT. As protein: CSVEDRPSGAMGTQYF.

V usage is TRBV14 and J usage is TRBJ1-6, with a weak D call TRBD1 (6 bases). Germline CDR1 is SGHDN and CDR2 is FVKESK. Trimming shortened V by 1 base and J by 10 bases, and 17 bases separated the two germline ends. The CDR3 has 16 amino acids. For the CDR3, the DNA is TGTGCCAGCAGCCAAGCCACCTCACAGGGTGGATCACCCCTCCACTTT. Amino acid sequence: CASSQATSQGGSPLHF. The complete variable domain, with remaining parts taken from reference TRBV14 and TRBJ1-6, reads EAGVTQFPSHSVIEKGQTVTLRCDPISGHDNLYWYRRVMGKEIKFLLHFVKESKQDESGMPNNRFLAERTGGTYSTLKVQPAELEDSGVYFCASSQATSQGGSPLHFGNGTRLTVT.

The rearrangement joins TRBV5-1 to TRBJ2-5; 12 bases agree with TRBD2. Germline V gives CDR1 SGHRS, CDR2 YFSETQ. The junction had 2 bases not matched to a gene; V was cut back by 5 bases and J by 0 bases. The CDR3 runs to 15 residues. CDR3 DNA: TGCGCCAGCAGTAGACTAGCGGGGGACCAAGAGACCCAGTACTTC. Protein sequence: CASSRLAGDQETQYF.

The CDR3, as DNA: TGTGCCAGCAGCAGACTCACAGGGGGCGGGGAGCAGTTCTTC. This codes for CASSRLTGGGEQFF. The rearrangement links TRBV6-4 to TRBJ2-1, with TRBD1 identical over 9 bases. The germline gives CDR1 MRHNA, CDR2 SNTAGT. CDR3 length: 14 residues. Losses at the gene ends were 6 bases for V and 10 bases for J; bases not matched to a gene: 10.

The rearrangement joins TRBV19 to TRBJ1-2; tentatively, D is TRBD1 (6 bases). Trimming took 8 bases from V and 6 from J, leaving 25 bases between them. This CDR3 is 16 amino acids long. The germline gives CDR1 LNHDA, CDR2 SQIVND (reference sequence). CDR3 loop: CASGIRARGSWNGYTF. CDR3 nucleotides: TGTGCCAGTGGCATCAGGGCGAGGGGGAGTTGGAATGGCTACACCTTC.

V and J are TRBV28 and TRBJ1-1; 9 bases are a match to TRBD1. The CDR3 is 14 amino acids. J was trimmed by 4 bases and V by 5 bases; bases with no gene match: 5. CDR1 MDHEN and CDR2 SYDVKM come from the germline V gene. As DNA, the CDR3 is TGTGCCAGCAGTATACAGGGGGCGAGCACTGAAGCTTTCTTT. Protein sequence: CASSIQGASTEAFF.

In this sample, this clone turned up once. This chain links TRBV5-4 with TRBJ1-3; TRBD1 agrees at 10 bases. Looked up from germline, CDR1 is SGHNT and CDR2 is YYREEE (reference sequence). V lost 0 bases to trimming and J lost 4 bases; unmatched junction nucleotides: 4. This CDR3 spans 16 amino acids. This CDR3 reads CASSLGGQGTGNTIYF. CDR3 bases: TGTGCCAGCAGCTTGGGGGGACAGGGGACGGGAAACACCATATATTTT. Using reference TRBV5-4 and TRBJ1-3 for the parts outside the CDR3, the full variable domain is ETGVTQSPTHLIKTRGQQVTLRCSSQSGHNTVSWYQQALGQGPQFIFQYYREEENGRGNFPPRFSGLQFPNYSSELNVNALELDDSALYLCASSLGGQGTGNTIYFGEGSWLTVV.

Written as DNA, the CDR3 is TGTGCCAGCAGTGAAATGCGAGACAGGGGGCATTCACCCCTCCACTTT. Protein product: CASSEMRDRGHSPLHF. The chain joins TRBV2 to TRBJ1-6; TRBD1 agrees at 10 bases. This CDR3 spans 16 amino acids. V lost 2 bases and J lost 8; bases outside the gene matches: 6. Germline CDR1 SNHLY, CDR2 FYNNEI.

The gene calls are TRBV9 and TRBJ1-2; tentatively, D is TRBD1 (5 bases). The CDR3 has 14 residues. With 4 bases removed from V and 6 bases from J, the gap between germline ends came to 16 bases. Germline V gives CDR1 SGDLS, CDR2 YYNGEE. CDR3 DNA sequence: TGTGCCAGCAGCTCGGCCGACAGTTTCAATGGCTACACCTTC. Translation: CASSSADSFNGYTF.

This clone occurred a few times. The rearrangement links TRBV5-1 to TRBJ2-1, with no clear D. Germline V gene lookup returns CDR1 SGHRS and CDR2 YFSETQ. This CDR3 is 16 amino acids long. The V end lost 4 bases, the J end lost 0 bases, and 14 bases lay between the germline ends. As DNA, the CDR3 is TGCGCCAGCAGCGGAGCAGCAGTCAGCTCCTACAATGAGCAGTTCTTC. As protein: CASSGAAVSSYNEQFF.

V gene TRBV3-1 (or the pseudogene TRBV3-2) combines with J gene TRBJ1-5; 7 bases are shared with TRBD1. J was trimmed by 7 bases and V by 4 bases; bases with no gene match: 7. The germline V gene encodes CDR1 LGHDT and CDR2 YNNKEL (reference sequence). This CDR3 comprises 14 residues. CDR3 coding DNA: TGTGCCAGCAGCCCACAGGGGCAACGGCAGCCCCAGCATTTT. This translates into CASSPQGQRQPQHF.

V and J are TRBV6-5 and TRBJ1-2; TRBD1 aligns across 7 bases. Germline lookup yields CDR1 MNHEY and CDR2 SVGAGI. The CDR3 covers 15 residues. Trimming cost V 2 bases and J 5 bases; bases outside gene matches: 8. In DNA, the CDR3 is TGTGCCAGCAGTTACCGACAGGGAACGGGGTATGGCTACACCTTC. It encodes CASSYRQGTGYGYTF.

The CDR3 here is CSANQGYGYTF. The DNA of the CDR3 is TGCAGTGCAAATCAGGGTTATGGCTACACCTTC. This rearrangement joins TRBV20-1 to TRBJ1-2; D possibly corresponds to TRBD1 (5 bases). Trimming shortened V by 6 bases and J by 5 bases, and 10 bases separated the two germline ends. This CDR3 is built from 11 residues. The germline V gene has CDR1 DFQATT and CDR2 SNEGSKA (reference sequence).

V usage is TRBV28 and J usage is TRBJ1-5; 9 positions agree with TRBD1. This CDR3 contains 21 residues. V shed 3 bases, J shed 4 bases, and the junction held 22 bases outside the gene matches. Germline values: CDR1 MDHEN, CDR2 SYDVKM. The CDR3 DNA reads TGTGCCAGCAGTTTTTTTATTTGGGGACAGGGTGGATTAGGGAATAATCAGCCCCAGCATTTT. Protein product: CASSFFIWGQGGLGNNQPQHF. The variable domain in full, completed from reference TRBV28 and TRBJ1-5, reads DVKVTQSSRYLVKRTGEKVFLECVQDMDHENMFWYRQDPGLGLRLIYFSYDVKMKEKGDIPEGYSVSREKKERFSLILESASTNQTSMYLCASSFFIWGQGGLGNNQPQHFGDGTRLSIL.

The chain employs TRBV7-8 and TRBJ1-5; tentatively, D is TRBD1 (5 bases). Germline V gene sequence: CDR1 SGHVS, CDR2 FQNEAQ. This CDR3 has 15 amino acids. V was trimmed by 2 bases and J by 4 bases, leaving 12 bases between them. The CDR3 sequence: CASSLLGRDNQPQHF. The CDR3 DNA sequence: TGTGCCAGCAGCTTATTGGGCAGGGATAATCAGCCCCAGCATTTT.